A single sample gave rise to the 27 T cell receptor beta chains below, sequenced in a study of OX40 agonist ivuxolimab in advanced cancers. The protocol was immunoSEQ multiplex PCR, while the TCRdb copy is restricted to in-frame clones and leaves out a portion. The table lists fewer than 100,000 clones, over 70% of them singletons, with approximately 0.8% in the top ten. The sequencing used CD4+ or CD8+ T cells sorted from blood, collected in a trial of the OX40 agonist ivuxolimab. Receptors originate from an adult with an advanced solid tumor such as melanoma, head and neck, liver or kidney cancer.

The chain recombines TRBV6-5 with TRBJ1-1, with TRBD1 as a possible D gene (6 bases). The germline V gene has CDR1 MNHEY and CDR2 SVGAGI. This CDR3 contains 13 residues. Between the trimmed V and J ends, which lost 6 bases and 7 bases, there was a span of 15 bases. The CDR3 DNA follows: TGTGCCAGCAGCCAAGACAGGCGGCGTGAAGCTTTCTTT. It encodes CASSQDRRREAFF.

The chain carries TRBV6-5 and TRBJ2-7; 8 bases are shared with TRBD1. Germline trimming cut 6 bases from V and 0 bases from J; bases unmatched to any gene: 7. Germline CDR1 and CDR2: MNHEY and SVGAGI. The length of the CDR3 is 15 residues. For the CDR3, the DNA is TGTGCCAGCAGCCGCGGTGACAGGGGCTCCTACGAGCAGTACTTC. This sequence encodes CASSRGDRGSYEQYF.

The count of this clone is one. V gene TRBV18 combines with J gene TRBJ2-7; a weak D match, TRBD2 (5 bases). With 3 bases removed from V and 3 bases from J, the gap between germline ends came to 9 bases. This CDR3 spans 13 amino acids. CDR1 is KGHSH and CDR2 is LQKENI in the germline V gene. CDR3: CASSPLGVYEQYF. CDR3 nucleotides: TGTGCCAGCTCACCCCTGGGAGTCTACGAGCAGTACTTC. The complete variable domain, with remaining parts taken from reference TRBV18 and TRBJ2-7, reads NAGVMQNPRHLVRRRGQEARLRCSPMKGHSHVYWYRQLPEEGLKFMVYLQKENIIDESGMPKERFSAEFPKEGPSILRIQQVVRGDSAAYFCASSPLGVYEQYFGPGTRLTVT.

The chain is built from TRBV19 and TRBJ1-1, with D possibly matching TRBD1 (6 bases). Per germline, CDR1 LNHDA and CDR2 SQIVND (reference sequence). This CDR3 spans 15 amino acids. V was clipped by 5 bases and J by 1 base, with 14 bases between them. CDR3 protein: CASSGRRQENTEAFF. The CDR3 nucleotides read TGTGCCAGTAGTGGACGACGACAGGAGAACACTGAAGCTTTCTTT. The complete variable domain, with remaining parts taken from reference TRBV19 and TRBJ1-1, reads DGGITQSPKYLFRKEGQNVTLSCEQNLNHDAMYWYRQDPGQGLRLIYYSQIVNDFQKGDIAEGYSVSREKKESFPLTVTSAQKNPTAFYLCASSGRRQENTEAFFGQGTRLTVV.

This chain uses TRBV28 with TRBJ1-2; 8 bases line up with TRBD1. Trimming at V came to 8 bases and at J to 2 bases, leaving 7 bases not matched to a gene. CDR3 length equals 14 residues. Germline CDR1 is MDHEN and CDR2 is SYDVKM. CDR3 coding DNA: TGTGCCAGCCAGAATCGGGACAGGAACTATGGCTACACCTTC. Its protein is CASQNRDRNYGYTF.

V gene TRBV4-1 combines with J gene TRBJ1-3, with D hard to call. V lost 1 base to trimming and J lost 4 bases, with 5 bases between them. CDR3 length: 13 amino acids. The V gene's germline CDR1 is MGHRA and CDR2 YSYEKL. CDR3 region: CASSQGAGNTIYF. In DNA form, the CDR3 reads TGCGCCAGCAGCCAAGGAGCCGGAAACACCATATATTTT.

This clone was seen only a few times. The V call is TRBV30, the J call TRBJ2-7, with D perhaps matching TRBD2 (5 bases). The CDR3 loop spans 14 amino acids. The V and J ends lost 3 bases and 3 bases respectively, with 15 bases between them. Germline lookup yields CDR1 GTSNPN and CDR2 SVGIG (reference sequence). This CDR3 is CAWSTHTRDYEQYF. The CDR3 nucleotides are TGTGCCTGGAGCACTCACACCCGGGACTACGAGCAGTACTTC.

CDR3 residues: CASIWGGKGKTEAFF. DNA for the CDR3: TGTGCCAGCATATGGGGGGGTAAGGGAAAAACTGAAGCTTTCTTT. The V call is TRBV6-5, the J call TRBJ1-1; tentative D call: TRBD1 (5 bases). CDR1 and CDR2 from the germline V gene are MNHEY and SVGAGI. The CDR3 extends over 15 amino acids. Trimming pared 7 bases from V and 5 bases from J, leaving 20 bases between.

This chain joins TRBV6-5 and TRBJ1-5; TRBD1 aligns across 9 bases. After removal of 3 bases from V and 7 bases from J, the junction contained 7 bases not matched to a gene. This CDR3 has 15 amino acids. Germline loops: CDR1 MNHEY, CDR2 SVGAGI. CDR3 sequence reads: CASSYDRGVGQPQHF. Written as DNA, the CDR3 is TGTGCCAGCAGTTATGACAGGGGGGTTGGACAGCCCCAGCATTTT.

The chain joins TRBV4-1 to TRBJ2-2, with D possibly matching TRBD2 (6 bases). Germline-derived CDR1 and CDR2 are MGHRA and YSYEKL. The CDR3 totals 15 residues. The ends were cut back, 5 bases at V and 4 bases at J, with 14 bases in the middle. The CDR3 reads CASSALRGGTGELFF. The DNA of the CDR3 is TGCGCCAGCAGCGCTCTTAGGGGAGGCACCGGGGAGCTGTTTTTT.

This chain connects TRBV5-4 to TRBJ2-3; 10 nucleotides agree with TRBD1. Germline CDR1 is SGHNT and CDR2 is YYREEE (reference sequence). Trimming took 3 bases from V and 1 from J; bases not matched to a gene: 5. This CDR3 is built from 16 residues. The CDR3 loop is CASSSTGGEGTDTQYF. The CDR3 nucleotides read TGTGCCAGCAGCTCGACAGGGGGCGAGGGCACAGATACGCAGTATTTT.

The chain recombines TRBV5-1 with TRBJ2-7, with D unresolved. The ends were cut back, 8 bases at V and 1 base at J, with 1 base in the middle. CDR1 is SGHRS and CDR2 is YFSETQ in the germline V gene. The CDR3 consists of 9 residues. CDR3 bases: TGCGCCAGTTCCTACGAGCAGTACTTC. Its protein product is CASSYEQYF.

The rearrangement links TRBV19 to TRBJ2-7, with a tentative D call TRBD2 (6 bases). The CDR3 contains 15 residues. Trimming stripped 6 bases from V and 3 bases from J, with 18 bases between. CDR1 LNHDA and CDR2 SQIVND come from the germline V gene (reference sequence). The CDR3 sequence: CASRGGSGPYYEQYF. CDR3 coding DNA: TGTGCCAGTAGAGGAGGGAGCGGGCCTTACTACGAGCAGTACTTC.

The chain is built from TRBV18 and TRBJ2-5, with no clear D. From germline, CDR1 is KGHSH and CDR2 LQKENI. The CDR3 has 12 amino acids. V was trimmed by 8 bases and J by 0 bases, leaving 7 bases between them. The CDR3 DNA is TGTGCCAGCGCAGCAGACCAAGAGACCCAGTACTTC. Translating gives CASAADQETQYF.

The chain recombines TRBV18 with TRBJ2-5; 7 nucleotides line up with TRBD1. The CDR3 runs 15 residues. J was trimmed by 5 bases and V by 2 bases; bases with no gene match: 8. Germline CDR1 is KGHSH and CDR2 is LQKENI. CDR3 bases: TGTGCCAGCTCACCATCGACAGGGAAGTTGGAGACCCAGTACTTC. Translating gives CASSPSTGKLETQYF.

The rearrangement joins TRBV5-4 to TRBJ2-3; D remains ambiguous. Trimming stripped 0 bases from V and 0 bases from J, with 8 bases between. Germline values: CDR1 SGHNT, CDR2 YYREEE (reference sequence). CDR3 length: 15 amino acids. The CDR3: CASSLDSVSTDTQYF. The CDR3 DNA reads as TGTGCCAGCAGCTTGGATTCAGTTAGCACAGATACGCAGTATTTT.

The CDR3 here is CAWMRTGGGEKLFF. CDR3 DNA sequence: TGTGCCTGGATGAGGACAGGGGGCGGTGAAAAACTGTTTTTT. This sequence joins TRBV30 and TRBJ1-4; TRBD1 aligns across 11 bases. The germline V gene encodes CDR1 GTSNPN and CDR2 SVGIG (reference sequence). The CDR3 spans 14 residues. Trimming cost V 4 bases and J 7 bases; bases outside gene matches: 5.

This chain links TRBV7-2 with TRBJ2-5; D is perhaps TRBD2 (5 bases). The CDR3 spans 15 residues. In germline, CDR1 is SGHTA, CDR2 FQGNSA. Trimming stripped 1 base from V and 5 bases from J, with 14 bases between. The CDR3 loop is CASSLGVPGMETQYF. CDR3 sequence (DNA): TGTGCCAGCAGCTTAGGCGTACCGGGGATGGAGACCCAGTACTTC. Full variable domain (outside the CDR3, taken from reference TRBV7-2 and TRBJ2-5): GAGVSQSPSNKVTEKGKDVELRCDPISGHTALYWYRQSLGQGLEFLIYFQGNSAPDKSGLPSDRFSAERTGGSVSTLTIQRTQQEDSAVYLCASSLGVPGMETQYFGPGTRLLVL.

This clone was picked up one time. Written as DNA, the CDR3 is TGCGCCAGCAGCCAAGTGGGAGCGGGGGGAAACAATGAGCAGTTCTTC. It yields the protein CASSQVGAGGNNEQFF. This chain connects TRBV4-1 to TRBJ2-1; 9 bases are a match to TRBD2. Trimming took 1 base from V and 5 from J; bases not matched to a gene: 6. Germline V lookup: CDR1 MGHRA, CDR2 YSYEKL. The CDR3 is made up of 16 amino acids.

V gene TRBV5-6 combines with J gene TRBJ2-7, with D possibly being TRBD2 (5 bases). This CDR3 spans 13 amino acids. Trimming removed 2 bases from V and 1 base from J, with 7 bases in between. Germline V CDR1 and CDR2: SGHDT, YYEEEE. CDR3 in amino acids: CASSFEGSYEQYF. The CDR3 nucleotides are TGTGCCAGCAGCTTTGAGGGTTCCTACGAGCAGTACTTC.

The chain joins TRBV28 to TRBJ1-5; D uncertain. V was cut by 2 bases and J by 1 base, with 18 bases left in between. The CDR3 extends over 18 amino acids. The germline V gene encodes CDR1 MDHEN and CDR2 SYDVKM. The CDR3 is CASSLSGLGLESNQPQHF. The CDR3 coding sequence is TGTGCCAGCAGTTTAAGCGGACTCGGCCTTGAGAGCAATCAGCCCCAGCATTTT.

V and J are TRBV4-3 and TRBJ2-7; 8 positions agree with TRBD2. In germline, CDR1 is LGHNA, CDR2 YSLEER. Losses at the gene ends were 0 bases for V and 5 bases for J; bases not matched to a gene: 6. This CDR3 contains 15 residues. CDR3 in DNA: TGCGCCAGCAGCCAAGATAACGGGAGGGGGGACGAGCAGTACTTC. Translating it yields CASSQDNGRGDEQYF.

V gene TRBV2 combines with J gene TRBJ2-3, with TRBD2 identical over 11 bases. This CDR3 spans 17 amino acids. Germline trimming cut 6 bases from V and 1 base from J; bases unmatched to any gene: 9. Germline V gene sequence: CDR1 SNHLY, CDR2 FYNNEI. CDR3 amino acids: CASSPMGLAARTDTQYF. The CDR3 coding sequence is TGTGCCAGCAGCCCCATGGGACTAGCGGCGCGCACAGATACGCAGTATTTT.

In this sample, this clone turned up a few times. CDR3 coding DNA: TGTGCCTGGAGTGGCGCCAGGGGGCGGGACACTGAAGCTTTCTTT. Translated, it gives CAWSGARGRDTEAFF. The gene calls are TRBV30 and TRBJ1-1; TRBD1 agrees at 8 bases. Germline V gene sequence: CDR1 GTSNPN, CDR2 SVGIG (reference sequence). This CDR3 has 15 amino acids. J gave up 3 bases and V 1 base, and 7 bases lay outside the gene matches.

This rearrangement joins TRBV28 to TRBJ1-5; D is unresolved. V was shortened by 3 bases and J by 3 bases, with 12 bases between the two germline ends. The germline gives CDR1 MDHEN, CDR2 SYDVKM. CDR3 length: 15 residues. CDR3 in amino acids: CASSFGQAVNQPQHF. The DNA of the CDR3 is TGTGCCAGCAGTTTCGGTCAGGCCGTCAATCAGCCCCAGCATTTT.

This clone has just one count. V gene TRBV27 combines with J gene TRBJ1-6; tentative D call: TRBD1 (5 bases). From germline, CDR1 is MNHEY and CDR2 SMNVEV (reference sequence). The CDR3 is 14 amino acids. Trimming cost V 6 bases and J 4 bases, with 10 bases left between them. CDR3 amino acids: CASSGHNYNSPLHF. CDR3 in DNA: TGTGCCAGCAGCGGACACAATTATAATTCACCCCTCCACTTT.

V usage is TRBV19 and J usage is TRBJ1-5; D is unclear. The CDR3 has 14 amino acids. The germline V and J ends were trimmed by 6 bases and 2 bases, with 11 bases remaining between them. CDR1 LNHDA and CDR2 SQIVND come from the germline V gene (reference sequence). The CDR3 nucleotides are TGTGCCAGTAGCCCCGGTCGGGGCAATCAGCCCCAGCATTTT. The encoded protein is CASSPGRGNQPQHF.